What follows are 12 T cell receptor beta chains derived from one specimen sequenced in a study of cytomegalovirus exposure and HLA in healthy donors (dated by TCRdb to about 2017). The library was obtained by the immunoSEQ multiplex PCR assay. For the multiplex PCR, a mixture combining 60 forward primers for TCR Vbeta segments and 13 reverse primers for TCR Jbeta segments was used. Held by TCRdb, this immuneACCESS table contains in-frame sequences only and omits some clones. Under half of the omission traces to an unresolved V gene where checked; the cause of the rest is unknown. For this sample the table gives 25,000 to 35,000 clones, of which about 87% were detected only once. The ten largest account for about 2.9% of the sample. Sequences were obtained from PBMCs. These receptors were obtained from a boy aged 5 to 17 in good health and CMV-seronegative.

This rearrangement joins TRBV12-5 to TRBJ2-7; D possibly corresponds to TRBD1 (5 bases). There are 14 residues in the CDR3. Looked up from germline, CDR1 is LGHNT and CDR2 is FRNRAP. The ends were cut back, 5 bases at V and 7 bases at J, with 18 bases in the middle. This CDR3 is CASGPPNSGLEQYF. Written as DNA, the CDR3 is TGTGCTAGTGGTCCACCCAATTCAGGGTTAGAGCAGTACTTC.

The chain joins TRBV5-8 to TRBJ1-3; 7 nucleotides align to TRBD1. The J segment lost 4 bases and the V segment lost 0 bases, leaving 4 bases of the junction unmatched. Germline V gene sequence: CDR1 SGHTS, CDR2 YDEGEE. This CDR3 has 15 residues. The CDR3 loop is CASSLEGAAGNTIYF. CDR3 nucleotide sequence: TGTGCCAGCAGCTTGGAGGGGGCGGCCGGAAACACCATATATTTT.

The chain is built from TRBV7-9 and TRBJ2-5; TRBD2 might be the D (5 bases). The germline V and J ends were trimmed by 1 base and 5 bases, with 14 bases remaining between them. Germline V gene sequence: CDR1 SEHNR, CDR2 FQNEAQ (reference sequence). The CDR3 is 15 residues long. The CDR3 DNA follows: TGTGCCAGCAGCTTAGTGGCCATGGGAGTGGAGACCCAGTACTTC. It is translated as CASSLVAMGVETQYF.

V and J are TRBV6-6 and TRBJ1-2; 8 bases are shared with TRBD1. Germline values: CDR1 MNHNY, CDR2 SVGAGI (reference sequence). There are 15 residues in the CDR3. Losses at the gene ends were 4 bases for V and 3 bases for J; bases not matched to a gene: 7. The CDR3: CASSSPGGADYGYTF. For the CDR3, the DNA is TGTGCCAGCAGTTCCCCAGGGGGCGCGGACTATGGCTACACCTTC.

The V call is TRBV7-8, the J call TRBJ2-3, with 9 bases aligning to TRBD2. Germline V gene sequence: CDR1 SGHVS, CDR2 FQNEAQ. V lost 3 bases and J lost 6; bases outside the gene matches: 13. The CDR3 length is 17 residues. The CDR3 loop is CASSLPVAGASGDTQYF. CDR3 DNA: TGTGCCAGCAGCTTGCCAGTAGCGGGGGCCAGCGGGGATACGCAGTATTTT.

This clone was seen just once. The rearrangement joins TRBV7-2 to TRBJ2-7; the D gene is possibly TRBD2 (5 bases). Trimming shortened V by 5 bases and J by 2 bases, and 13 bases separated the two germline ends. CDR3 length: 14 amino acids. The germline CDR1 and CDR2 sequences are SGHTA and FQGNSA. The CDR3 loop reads CASSPAGVTYEQYF. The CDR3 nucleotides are TGTGCCAGCAGCCCAGCCGGGGTTACCTACGAGCAGTACTTC.

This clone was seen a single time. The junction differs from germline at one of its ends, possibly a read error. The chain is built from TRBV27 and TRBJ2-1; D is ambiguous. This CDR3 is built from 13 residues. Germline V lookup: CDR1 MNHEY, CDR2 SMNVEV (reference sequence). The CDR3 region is CASRLAPYNEQFF. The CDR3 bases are TGTGCCAGCCGTTTGGCTCCCTACAATGAGCAGTTCTTC.

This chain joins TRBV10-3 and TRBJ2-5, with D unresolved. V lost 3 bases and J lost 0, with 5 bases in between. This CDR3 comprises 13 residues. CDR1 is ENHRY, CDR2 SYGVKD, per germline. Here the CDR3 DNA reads TGTGCCATCAGTGACCGGTACCAAGAGACCCAGTACTTC. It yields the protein CAISDRYQETQYF.

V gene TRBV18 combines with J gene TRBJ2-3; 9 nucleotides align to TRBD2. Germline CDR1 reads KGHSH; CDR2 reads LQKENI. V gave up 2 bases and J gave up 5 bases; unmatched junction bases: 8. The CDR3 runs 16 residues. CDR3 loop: CASSPLAGGPGDTQYF. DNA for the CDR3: TGTGCCAGCTCACCATTGGCGGGGGGGCCTGGAGATACGCAGTATTTT.

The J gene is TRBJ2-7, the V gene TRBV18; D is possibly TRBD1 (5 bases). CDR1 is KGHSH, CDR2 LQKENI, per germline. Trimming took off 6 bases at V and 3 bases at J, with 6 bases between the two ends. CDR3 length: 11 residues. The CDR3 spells CASSQGYEQYF. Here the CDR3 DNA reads TGTGCCAGCTCCCAGGGCTACGAGCAGTACTTC.

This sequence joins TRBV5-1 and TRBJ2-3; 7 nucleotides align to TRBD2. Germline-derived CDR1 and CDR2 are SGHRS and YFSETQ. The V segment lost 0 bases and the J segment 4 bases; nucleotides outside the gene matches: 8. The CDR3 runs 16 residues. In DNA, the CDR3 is TGCGCCAGCAGCTTGGGCCTGCAGGGAGGGGCAGATACGCAGTATTTT. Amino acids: CASSLGLQGGADTQYF.

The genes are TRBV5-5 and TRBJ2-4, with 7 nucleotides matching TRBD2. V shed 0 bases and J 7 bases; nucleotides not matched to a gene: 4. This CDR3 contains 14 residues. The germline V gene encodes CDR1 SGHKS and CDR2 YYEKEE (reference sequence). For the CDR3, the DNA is TGTGCCAGCAGCTTGGAAAGGGAGGGGAACATTCAGTACTTC. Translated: CASSLEREGNIQYF.